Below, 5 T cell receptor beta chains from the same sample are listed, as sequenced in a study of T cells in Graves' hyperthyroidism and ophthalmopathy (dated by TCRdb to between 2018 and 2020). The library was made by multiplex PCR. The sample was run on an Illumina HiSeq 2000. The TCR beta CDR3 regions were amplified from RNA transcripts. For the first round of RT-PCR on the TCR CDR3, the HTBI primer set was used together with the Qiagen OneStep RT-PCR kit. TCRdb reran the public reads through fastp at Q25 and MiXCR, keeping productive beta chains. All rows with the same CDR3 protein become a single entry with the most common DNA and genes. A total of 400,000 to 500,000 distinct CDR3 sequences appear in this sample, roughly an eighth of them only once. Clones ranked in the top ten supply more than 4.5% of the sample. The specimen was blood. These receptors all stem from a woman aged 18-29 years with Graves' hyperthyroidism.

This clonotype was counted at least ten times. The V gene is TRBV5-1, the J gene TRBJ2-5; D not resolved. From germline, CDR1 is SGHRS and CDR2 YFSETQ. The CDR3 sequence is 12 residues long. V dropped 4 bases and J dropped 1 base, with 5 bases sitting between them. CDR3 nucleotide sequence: TGCGCCAGCAGCAACAGCCAAGAGACCCAGTACTTC. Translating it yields CASSNSQETQYF.

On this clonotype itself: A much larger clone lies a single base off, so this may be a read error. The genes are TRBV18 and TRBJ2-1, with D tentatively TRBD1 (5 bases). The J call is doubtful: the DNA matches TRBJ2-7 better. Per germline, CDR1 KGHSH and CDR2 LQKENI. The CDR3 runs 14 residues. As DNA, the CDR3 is TGTGCCAGCTCACCATCGACAGTATACAATGAGCAGTACTTC. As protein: CASSPSTVYNEQYF.

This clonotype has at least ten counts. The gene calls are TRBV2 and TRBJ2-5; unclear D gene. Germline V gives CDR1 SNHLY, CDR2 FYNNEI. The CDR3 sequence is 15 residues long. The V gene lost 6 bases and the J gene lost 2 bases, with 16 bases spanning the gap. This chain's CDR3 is CASRKAERQQETQYF. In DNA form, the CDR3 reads TGTGCCAGCAGAAAGGCAGAACGACAACAAGAGACCCAGTACTTC.

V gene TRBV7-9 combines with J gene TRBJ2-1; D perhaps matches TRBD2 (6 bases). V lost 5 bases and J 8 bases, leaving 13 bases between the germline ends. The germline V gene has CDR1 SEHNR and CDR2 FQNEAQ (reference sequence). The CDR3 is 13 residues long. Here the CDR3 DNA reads TGTGCCAGCAGCCCCTCTAGCGAGCATGAGCAGTTCTTC. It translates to CASSPSSEHEQFF.

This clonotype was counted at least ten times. The CDR3 nucleotides read TGTGCCAGCAGCTTTAACGCAGGGGGCGGTGAGCAGTACTTC. Translation gives CASSFNAGGGEQYF. The chain recombines TRBV7-9 with TRBJ2-7; 8 nucleotides align to TRBD1. The CDR3 has 14 residues. The germline gives CDR1 SEHNR, CDR2 FQNEAQ (reference sequence). The ends lost 3 bases at V and 7 bases at J; junction bases unmatched: 8.